This passage covers 32 T cell receptor beta chains from one sample sequenced in a study of cytomegalovirus exposure and HLA in healthy donors. The assay was immunoSEQ multiplex PCR, and TCRdb's table has in-frame clones only and misses some. The sample consists of 68,000 or so clones, about 90% of them appearing once. Source material: PBMCs. The origin of the receptors is a man aged 18 to 30 in good health and CMV-seronegative.

The chain joins TRBV28 to TRBJ2-1; 12 positions agree with TRBD2. With V trimmed by 5 bases and J by 1 base, 9 bases remained unmatched. CDR1 is MDHEN and CDR2 is SYDVKM in the germline V gene. CDR3 size: 18 residues. The CDR3 region is CASSLAGGRPVSYNEQFF. The CDR3 DNA reads as TGTGCCAGCAGTCTAGCGGGAGGGCGACCGGTATCCTACAATGAGCAGTTCTTC.

This chain joins TRBV4-1 and TRBJ2-7, with TRBD2 matching over 12 bases. The CDR3 loop spans 18 amino acids. Germline V gives CDR1 MGHRA, CDR2 YSYEKL. V lost 4 bases to trimming and J lost 5 bases; unmatched junction nucleotides: 15. CDR3 residues: CASSPPTPTSGRRDEQYF. CDR3 DNA sequence: TGCGCCAGCAGCCCGCCAACCCCGACTAGCGGGAGACGCGACGAGCAGTACTTC.

CDR3 sequence (DNA): TGTGCCAGCACCCCCCAGCAGGGGGGCGGTGGCTACACCTTC. As protein: CASTPQQGGGGYTF. The chain recombines TRBV28 with TRBJ1-2; 7 bases are a match to TRBD1. V dropped 7 bases and J dropped 7; count of bases not matched to a gene: 12. The CDR3 loop spans 14 amino acids. Germline CDR1 and CDR2: MDHEN and SYDVKM.

DNA of the CDR3: TGTGCCAGCAGTCAATACAGGGGAGACTATGGCTACACCTTC. Encoded protein: CASSQYRGDYGYTF. The chain couples TRBV6-5 to TRBJ1-2; 7 nucleotides line up with TRBD1. The CDR3 is made up of 14 amino acids. Germline V gene lookup returns CDR1 MNHEY and CDR2 SVGAGI. Trimming cost V 5 bases and J 3 bases; bases outside gene matches: 6.

This clone has only one observation. V usage is TRBV9 and J usage is TRBJ1-4; maybe TRBD1 (6 bases). Germline CDR1 reads SGDLS; CDR2 reads YYNGEE. V lost 4 bases, J lost 6 bases, and 13 bases lay in between. The CDR3 runs 14 residues. CDR3 loop: CASSPGVTYEKLFF. The CDR3 DNA reads TGTGCCAGCAGCCCAGGGGTGACTTATGAAAAACTGTTTTTT.

This clone was counted only a few times. The chain carries TRBV29-1 and TRBJ1-5, with TRBD1 matching over 7 bases. The CDR3 has 12 amino acids. V was pared by 3 bases and J by 12 bases, with 8 bases of the junction left unmatched. The germline gives CDR1 SQVTM, CDR2 ANQGSEA. The CDR3 DNA sequence: TGCAGCGTTGAGACAGGGAATCGAGTCCAGCATTTT. As protein: CSVETGNRVQHF.

This clone was seen once. This sequence joins TRBV19 and TRBJ1-2; D gene uncertain. Germline V gene data show CDR1 as LNHDA and CDR2 as SQIVND (reference sequence). The CDR3 totals 13 residues. Trimming took off 6 bases at V and 2 bases at J, with 10 bases between the two ends. In DNA form, the CDR3 reads TGTGCCAGTAGGCTGACTTTCAACTATGGCTACACCTTC. Residues: CASRLTFNYGYTF.

Only one count was recorded for this clone. This rearrangement joins TRBV11-2 to TRBJ1-2, with no clear D. V was pared by 5 bases and J by 4 bases, with 11 bases between. CDR1 and CDR2 from the germline V gene are SGHAT and FQNNGV. The CDR3 runs to 13 residues. The CDR3 reads CASSMTSGYGYTF. DNA for the CDR3: TGTGCCAGCAGCATGACTTCTGGCTATGGCTACACCTTC.

V usage is TRBV19 and J usage is TRBJ2-1; TRBD2 matches 9 bases. Germline CDR1 LNHDA, CDR2 SQIVND (reference sequence). This CDR3 is built from 16 residues. V lost 3 bases, J lost 8 bases, and 11 bases stayed unmatched. The DNA of the CDR3 is TGTGCCAGTAGTATCCCCCTAGTAGCGGGAGAAGATGAGCAGTTCTTC. Its protein product is CASSIPLVAGEDEQFF.

This clone has just a few counts. V is TRBV6-1 and J is TRBJ2-1; 7 positions match TRBD1. CDR3 length equals 14 residues. Germline V gives CDR1 MNHNS, CDR2 SASEGT. J was trimmed by 4 bases and V by 7 bases; bases with no gene match: 7. Here the CDR3 DNA reads TGTGCCAGCAACCGGGACAGACGATACAATGAGCAGTTCTTC. Translated: CASNRDRRYNEQFF.

This clone is a singleton in its sample. This chain links TRBV11-3 with TRBJ2-2; D uncertain. The V end lost 3 bases, the J end lost 3 bases, and 5 bases lay between the germline ends. The CDR3 extends over 13 amino acids. CDR1 and CDR2 (germline): SGHNT, YENEEA. This CDR3 reads CASSFSDTGELFF. CDR3 bases: TGTGCCAGCAGCTTTTCCGACACCGGGGAGCTGTTTTTT.

This chain links TRBV19 with TRBJ2-4; D call uncertain. Germline CDR1 LNHDA, CDR2 SQIVND (reference sequence). V lost 9 bases to trimming and J lost 8 bases, with 11 bases between them. The CDR3 has 11 amino acids. CDR3 sequence (DNA): TGTGCCAGCAGTTCGCGCGACATTCAGTACTTC. Translated: CASSSRDIQYF.

This chain joins TRBV18 and TRBJ1-2; weak D call: TRBD1 (6 bases). Trimming stripped 9 bases from V and 4 bases from J, with 12 bases between. The germline V gene encodes CDR1 KGHSH and CDR2 LQKENI. CDR3 size: 12 residues. The CDR3 coding sequence is TGTGCCAGTTCCGGCAGGGGCTATGGCTACACCTTC. Translating it yields CASSGRGYGYTF.

The genes are TRBV6-6 and TRBJ2-1; possibly TRBD2 for D (6 bases). V lost 2 bases and J lost 7, with 15 bases in between. The CDR3 spans 15 residues. Germline-derived CDR1 and CDR2 are MNHNY and SVGAGI (reference sequence). CDR3 nucleotides: TGTGCCAGCAGTTACCCCCTAGCGACAACTAATGAGCAGTTCTTC. This encodes CASSYPLATTNEQFF.

The CDR3 spells CASSPVLAGGEQYF. Here the CDR3 DNA reads TGTGCCAGCAGCCCAGTACTAGCGGGAGGCGAGCAGTACTTC. This chain connects TRBV9 to TRBJ2-7; 12 positions agree with TRBD2. Germline CDR1 is SGDLS and CDR2 is YYNGEE. CDR3 length: 14 residues. Trimming cost V 4 bases and J 6 bases; bases outside gene matches: 5.

V and J are TRBV7-9 and TRBJ2-2, with D possibly matching TRBD1 (5 bases). V shed 4 bases and J shed 7 bases, with 13 bases lying between them. The CDR3 extends over 14 amino acids. Per the germline V gene, CDR1 is SEHNR and CDR2 is FQNEAQ (reference sequence). In nucleotides, the CDR3 is TGTGCCAGCAGCTCCCTCAAGGGGATCGGGGAGCTGTTTTTT. This gives the protein CASSSLKGIGELFF. Together with reference TRBV7-9 and TRBJ2-2, the CDR3 gives the full variable domain: DTGVSQNPRHKITKRGQNVTFRCDPISEHNRLYWYRQTLGQGPEFLTYFQNEAQLEKSRLLSDRFSAERPKGSFSTLEIQRTEQGDSAMYLCASSSLKGIGELFFGEGSRLTVL.

This chain uses TRBV4-3 with TRBJ1-5; D remains unclear. Germline V lookup: CDR1 LGHNA, CDR2 YSLEER. V dropped 0 bases and J dropped 13 bases, with 13 bases sitting between them. The CDR3 totals 13 residues. CDR3 loop: CASSQEVLASQHF. The CDR3 DNA reads as TGCGCCAGCAGCCAAGAAGTTTTGGCCTCTCAGCATTTT.

The chain has TRBV5-6 and TRBJ1-3, with unresolved D. Germline assignment: CDR1 SGHDT and CDR2 YYEEEE. V was pared by 3 bases and J by 4 bases, with 8 bases between. The CDR3 has 13 residues. The CDR3 bases are TGTGCCAGCAGCTGGCCCCTGGGAAACACCATATATTTT. The encoded protein is CASSWPLGNTIYF.

This clone was observed a single time. The J gene is TRBJ2-5, the V gene TRBV5-1; TRBD2 matches 8 bases. This CDR3 has 16 amino acids. Trimming cost V 5 bases and J 5 bases; bases outside gene matches: 14. Germline-derived CDR1 and CDR2 are SGHRS and YFSETQ. The CDR3: CASSRAGGPTGETQYF. The CDR3 bases are TGCGCCAGCAGTAGGGCGGGAGGTCCCACGGGGGAGACCCAGTACTTC.

The J gene is TRBJ2-7, the V gene TRBV28; TRBD2 is a possible D gene (6 bases). CDR1 and CDR2 from the germline V gene are MDHEN and SYDVKM. This CDR3 spans 15 amino acids. With 5 bases removed from V and 1 base from J, the gap between germline ends came to 15 bases. This CDR3 is CASSTLGLQSYEQYF. In nucleotides, the CDR3 is TGTGCCAGCAGTACCTTGGGACTGCAGTCCTACGAGCAGTACTTC.

This chain links TRBV19 with TRBJ2-1; possible D gene TRBD2, 6 bases. V shed 5 bases and J shed 7 bases, with 18 bases lying between them. The V gene's germline CDR1 is LNHDA and CDR2 SQIVND (reference sequence). The CDR3 extends over 15 amino acids. The CDR3 loop is CASSPRRLAANEQFF. The CDR3 coding sequence is TGTGCCAGTAGTCCTCGTCGATTAGCGGCGAATGAGCAGTTCTTC.

The V call is TRBV5-8, the J call TRBJ1-4; D is unresolved. V shed 0 bases and J shed 8 bases, with 8 bases lying between them. The CDR3 totals 13 residues. Per germline, CDR1 SGHTS and CDR2 YDEGEE. CDR3 residues: CASSLGGYEKLFF. For the CDR3, the DNA is TGTGCCAGCAGCTTGGGAGGGTACGAAAAACTGTTTTTT.

The J gene is TRBJ2-5, the V gene TRBV30, with 8 bases fitting TRBD1. Germline V lookup: CDR1 GTSNPN, CDR2 SVGIG (reference sequence). The CDR3 contains 14 residues. V was pared by 5 bases and J by 6 bases, with 11 bases of the junction left unmatched. The CDR3, as DNA: TGTGCCTGGGGTAAAGGTGGACAGGGCAAGACCCAGTACTTC. This translates into CAWGKGGQGKTQYF. Complete variable domain (other parts from reference TRBV30 and TRBJ2-5): SQTIHQWPATLVQPVGSPLSLECTVEGTSNPNLYWYRQAAGRGLQLLFYSVGIGQISSEVPQNLSASRPQDRQFILSSKKLLLSDSGFYLCAWGKGGQGKTQYFGPGTRLLVL.

This chain uses TRBV2 with TRBJ2-1; perhaps TRBD2 as D (5 bases). There are 13 residues in the CDR3. V was shortened by 6 bases and J by 0 bases, with 6 bases between the two germline ends. Per the germline V gene, CDR1 is SNHLY and CDR2 is FYNNEI. CDR3 nucleotides: TGTGCCAGCAGGGGAGACTCCTACAATGAGCAGTTCTTC. It yields the protein CASRGDSYNEQFF. Full variable domain (remainder filled in from reference TRBV2 and TRBJ2-1): EPEVTQTPSHQVTQMGQEVILRCVPISNHLYFYWYRQILGQKVEFLVSFYNNEISEKSEIFDDQFSVERPDGSNFTLKIRSTKLEDSAMYFCASRGDSYNEQFFGPGTRLTVL.

The chain joins TRBV10-3 to TRBJ2-1; TRBD1 matches 7 bases. V shed 6 bases and J 0 bases; nucleotides not matched to a gene: 14. The CDR3 is 18 residues long. Per germline, CDR1 ENHRY and CDR2 SYGVKD. CDR3 nucleotide sequence: TGTGCCATCAGAACCGGGACAGCCGTCGTGAGCTCCTACAATGAGCAGTTCTTC. This sequence encodes CAIRTGTAVVSSYNEQFF.

V usage is TRBV5-1 and J usage is TRBJ2-7; D is possibly TRBD1 (5 bases). Germline values: CDR1 SGHRS, CDR2 YFSETQ. The length of the CDR3 is 14 residues. Deletions cut 4 bases from V and 2 bases from J, with 13 bases between. This CDR3 is CASSAGQTPYEQYF. DNA of the CDR3: TGCGCCAGCAGCGCAGGGCAGACCCCCTACGAGCAGTACTTC.

The chain is built from TRBV18 and TRBJ2-5, with 9 bases fitting TRBD1. The CDR3 is 15 residues long. Trimming removed 0 bases from V and 7 bases from J; junction bases left unmatched: 6. Germline loops: CDR1 KGHSH, CDR2 LQKENI. The CDR3 region is CASSPPGQGPATQYF. DNA of the CDR3: TGTGCCAGCTCACCACCGGGACAGGGACCAGCGACCCAGTACTTC.

The gene calls are TRBV28 and TRBJ2-3, with 7 bases matching TRBD1. CDR1 and CDR2 (germline): MDHEN, SYDVKM. The CDR3 runs 16 residues. With V trimmed by 4 bases and J by 4 bases, 11 bases remained unmatched. The CDR3 is CASSSTGQSLADTQYF. The CDR3 DNA follows: TGTGCCAGCAGTTCAACGGGACAGAGTCTCGCAGATACGCAGTATTTT.

This chain joins TRBV30 and TRBJ2-7; D is ambiguous. CDR1 and CDR2 (germline): GTSNPN, SVGIG (reference sequence). V gave up 8 bases and J gave up 4 bases, with 12 bases separating them. The CDR3 spans 11 residues. CDR3 amino acids: CAIRVFYEQYF. CDR3 nucleotide sequence: TGTGCCATCCGGGTCTTTTACGAGCAGTACTTC.

The J gene is TRBJ2-6, the V gene TRBV28, with TRBD2 identical over 8 bases. The CDR3 is 16 amino acids. V lost 6 bases and J lost 2; bases outside the gene matches: 6. Germline CDR1 MDHEN, CDR2 SYDVKM. CDR3 loop: CASRAGVRTGANVLTF. DNA for the CDR3: TGTGCCAGCAGAGCGGGAGTAAGGACTGGGGCCAACGTCCTGACTTTC.

The CDR3: CASSTRLENEQFF. CDR3 DNA sequence: TGTGCCAGCTCAACAAGACTAGAAAATGAGCAGTTCTTC. J is TRBJ2-1 and V is TRBV18, with D possibly TRBD2 on 6 matching bases. This CDR3 region has 13 residues. The V and J ends lost 5 bases and 7 bases respectively, with 12 bases between them. CDR1 KGHSH and CDR2 LQKENI come from the germline V gene.

The gene calls are TRBV7-2 and TRBJ2-6; possible D gene TRBD2, 5 bases. The germline V gene has CDR1 SGHTA and CDR2 FQGNSA. CDR3 length: 16 residues. Trimming pared 3 bases from V and 2 bases from J, leaving 11 bases between. The CDR3 bases are TGTGCCAGCAGCTTGCCGACGGGGACTGGGGCCAACGTCCTGACTTTC. This translates into CASSLPTGTGANVLTF.